This T cell receptor beta chain was captured in a study of cytomegalovirus exposure and HLA in healthy donors. The CDR3 runs to 14 residues. Germline-derived CDR1 and CDR2 are MDHEN and SYDVKM. Trimming left V 2 bases short and J 7 bases short, with 14 bases between. Details on this clone: Its antigen is as yet unknown.

Researchers ran the PCR with 60 Vbeta and 13 Jbeta primers. The authors' processing: Later, some 75 million unique TCR beta chains were counted in an analysis, and 10 million to 12 million of them were shared. TCRdb keeps only in-frame clones here, not all; method: immunoSEQ multiplex PCR. The DNA gave D and trimming, while V, J and clone size come from that table. The sample has about 130,000 clones; approximately 86% are singletons. Notes on the study in general: For most subjects, TCR beta sequences were reported to predict HLA-A and HLA-B alleles with accuracy. The study had only CMV serostatus as immune exposure information.

Sample: PBMCs. V and J are TRBV28 and TRBJ1-2; D is possibly TRBD1 (5 bases). This receptor was taken from a boy younger than 18 in good health and CMV-seronegative. The CDR3 DNA reads as TGTGCCAGCAGTTTAGTAGGGGAAGGAGCTGGCTACACCTTC. Translating gives CASSLVGEGAGYTF.